This T cell receptor (beta chain) was identified in a study of T cell repertoires in aging, cancer and after chemotherapy. At the level of the study: Pre- and post-chemotherapy samples were paired from chronic lymphocytic leukemia patients treated with fludarabine- or bendamustine-based regimens. Some 10 million TCR reads were in the whole dataset.

Overall study findings and caveats: Healthy donors lost TCR diversity with age mainly through richness, cancer patients through richness and evenness. Across the chemotherapy interval, each cancer cohort showed higher median generation probability, suggesting thymic rebound.

This clonotype is deemed large. Its antigen is currently unknown. The template was genomic DNA from peripheral blood, not RNA. Rearranged V-D-J TRB sequences were amplified with a mixed TRB-A/B primer pool. One entry per CDR3 protein, called by TCRdb with MiXCR from the multiplex PCR reads. Of some 3,000 distinct CDR3 sequences listed, roughly 45% are singletons. V lost 5 bases, J lost 0 bases, and 5 bases lay in between. The CDR3 length is 12 residues. The sequence was collected from a human donor with a blood cancer. The sample taken for sequencing was blood. This chain uses TRBV12-3 or TRBV12-4 with TRBJ2-7; D call uncertain. In DNA form, the CDR3 reads TGTGCCAGCAGTACCCGCTCCTACGAGCAGTACTTC. It specifies CASSTRSYEQYF.